This T cell receptor (beta chain) was profiled in a study of blood T cell repertoires in COVID-19. In germline, CDR1 is LGHNA, CDR2 YNFKEQ. This CDR3 contains 13 residues. Trimming took 1 base from V and 3 from J, leaving 6 bases between them. Measured with immunoSEQ multiplex PCR; TCRdb has only the in-frame clones, and not every one. The sample lists around 60,000 clones, more than 75% occurring once. The J gene is TRBJ2-5, the V gene TRBV4-2, with D unclear. The sample was peripheral blood. The receptor was isolated from a man in his fifties or sixties with acute or convalescent COVID-19. The CDR3 region has the DNA TGTGCCAGCAGCCAAGGGCTAGAAGAGACCCAGTACTTC. This gives the protein CASSQGLEETQYF.